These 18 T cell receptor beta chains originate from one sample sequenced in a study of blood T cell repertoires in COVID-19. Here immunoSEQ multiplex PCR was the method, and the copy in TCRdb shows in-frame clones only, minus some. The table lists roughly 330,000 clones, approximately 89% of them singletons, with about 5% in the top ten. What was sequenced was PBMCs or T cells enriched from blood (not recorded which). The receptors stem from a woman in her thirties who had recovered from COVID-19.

This CDR3 reads CASSPSAGEWNEQFF. The CDR3, as DNA: TGTGCCAGCTCACCATCAGCGGGGGAATGGAATGAGCAGTTCTTC. The rearrangement links TRBV18 to TRBJ2-1; 8 bases map to TRBD2. V gave up 2 bases and J gave up 7 bases; unmatched junction bases: 7. Germline CDR1 KGHSH, CDR2 LQKENI. There are 15 residues in the CDR3.

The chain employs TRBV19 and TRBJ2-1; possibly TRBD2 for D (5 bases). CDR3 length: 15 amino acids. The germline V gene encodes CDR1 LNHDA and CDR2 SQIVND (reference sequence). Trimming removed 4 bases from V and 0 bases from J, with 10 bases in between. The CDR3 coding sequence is TGTGCCAGTAGTAGAGAGGGCCGCTCCTACAATGAGCAGTTCTTC. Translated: CASSREGRSYNEQFF.

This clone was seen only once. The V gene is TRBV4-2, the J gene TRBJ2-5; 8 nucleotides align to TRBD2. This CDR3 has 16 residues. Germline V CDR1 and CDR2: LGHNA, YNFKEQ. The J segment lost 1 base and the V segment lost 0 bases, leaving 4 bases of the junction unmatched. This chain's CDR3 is CASSQESGGTQETQYF. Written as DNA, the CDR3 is TGTGCCAGCAGCCAAGAAAGCGGGGGTACCCAAGAGACCCAGTACTTC.

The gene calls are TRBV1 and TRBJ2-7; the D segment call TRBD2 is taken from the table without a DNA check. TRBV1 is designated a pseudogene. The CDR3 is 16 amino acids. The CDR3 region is CTSSQSGGGGCYEQYF. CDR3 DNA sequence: TGCACCAGCAGCCAGTCCGGCGGGGGGGGTTGCTACGAGCAGTACTTC.

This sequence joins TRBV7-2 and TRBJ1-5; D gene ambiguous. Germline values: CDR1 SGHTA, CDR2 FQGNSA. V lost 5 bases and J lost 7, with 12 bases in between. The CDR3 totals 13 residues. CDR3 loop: CASSPLSGQPQHF. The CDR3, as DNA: TGTGCCAGCAGCCCCTTATCGGGGCAGCCCCAGCATTTT. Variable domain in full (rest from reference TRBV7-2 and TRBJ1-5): GAGVSQSPSNKVTEKGKDVELRCDPISGHTALYWYRQSLGQGLEFLIYFQGNSAPDKSGLPSDRFSAERTGGSVSTLTIQRTQQEDSAVYLCASSPLSGQPQHFGDGTRLSIL.

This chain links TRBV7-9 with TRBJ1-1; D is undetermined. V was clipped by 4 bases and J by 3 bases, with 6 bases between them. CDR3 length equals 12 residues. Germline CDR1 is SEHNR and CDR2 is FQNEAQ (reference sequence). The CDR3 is CASSSLYTEAFF. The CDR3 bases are TGTGCCAGCAGCTCCCTTTACACTGAAGCTTTCTTT.

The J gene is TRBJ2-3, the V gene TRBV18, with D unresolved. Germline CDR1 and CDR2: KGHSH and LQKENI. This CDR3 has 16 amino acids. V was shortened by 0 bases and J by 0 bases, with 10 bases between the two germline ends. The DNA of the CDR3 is TGTGCCAGCTCACCACCGCTAAGCCAAAGCACAGATACGCAGTATTTT. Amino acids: CASSPPLSQSTDTQYF.

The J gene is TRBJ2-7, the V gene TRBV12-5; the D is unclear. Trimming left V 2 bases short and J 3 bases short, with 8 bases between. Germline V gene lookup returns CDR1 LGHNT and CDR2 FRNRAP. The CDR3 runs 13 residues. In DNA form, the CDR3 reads TGTGCTAGTGGTTTGAGTCAGATCTACGAGCAGTACTTC. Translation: CASGLSQIYEQYF.

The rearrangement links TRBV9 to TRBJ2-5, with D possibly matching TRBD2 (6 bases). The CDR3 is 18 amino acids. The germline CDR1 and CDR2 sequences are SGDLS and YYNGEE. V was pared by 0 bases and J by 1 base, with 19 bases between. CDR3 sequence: CASSVGGVGGVIQETQYF. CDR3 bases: TGTGCCAGCAGCGTAGGGGGTGTCGGCGGGGTTATCCAAGAGACCCAGTACTTC.

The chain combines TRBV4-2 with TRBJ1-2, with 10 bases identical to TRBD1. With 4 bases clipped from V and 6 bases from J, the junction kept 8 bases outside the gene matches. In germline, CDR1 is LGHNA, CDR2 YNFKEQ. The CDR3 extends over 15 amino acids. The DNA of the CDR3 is TGTGCCAGCAGCCCAGACAGGGGGCGGATGGATGGCTACACCTTC. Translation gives CASSPDRGRMDGYTF.

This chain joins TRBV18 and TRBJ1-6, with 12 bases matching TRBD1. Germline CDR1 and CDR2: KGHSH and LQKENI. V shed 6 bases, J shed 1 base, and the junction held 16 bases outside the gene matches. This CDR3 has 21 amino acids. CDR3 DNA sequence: TGTGCCAGCTCCCATCTTCCAACGGGACAGGGGGCTCGGTCCTATAATTCACCCCTCCACTTT. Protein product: CASSHLPTGQGARSYNSPLHF.

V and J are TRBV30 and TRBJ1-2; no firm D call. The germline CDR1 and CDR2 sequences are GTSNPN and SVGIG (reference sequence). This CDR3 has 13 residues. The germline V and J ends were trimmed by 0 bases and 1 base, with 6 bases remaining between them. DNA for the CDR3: TGTGCCTGGAGTGTGGGCAGTAACTATGGCTACACCTTC. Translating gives CAWSVGSNYGYTF.

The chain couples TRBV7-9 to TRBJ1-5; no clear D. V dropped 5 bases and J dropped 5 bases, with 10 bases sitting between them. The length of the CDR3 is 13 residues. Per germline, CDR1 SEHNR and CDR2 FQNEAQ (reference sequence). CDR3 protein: CASSPLRDQPQHF. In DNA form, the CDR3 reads TGTGCCAGCAGCCCTCTTCGCGATCAGCCCCAGCATTTT. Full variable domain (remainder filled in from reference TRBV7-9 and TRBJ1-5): DTGVSQNPRHKITKRGQNVTFRCDPISEHNRLYWYRQTLGQGPEFLTYFQNEAQLEKSRLLSDRFSAERPKGSFSTLEIQRTEQGDSAMYLCASSPLRDQPQHFGDGTRLSIL.

The DNA of the CDR3 is TGTGCCAGCAGCTTAAGGCCAGGGGGATCCGATGGCTACACCTTC. It specifies CASSLRPGGSDGYTF. This chain links TRBV7-2 with TRBJ1-2, with 7 bases matching TRBD1. This CDR3 is 15 amino acids long. With V trimmed by 2 bases and J by 6 bases, 9 bases remained unmatched. Germline V gene data show CDR1 as SGHTA and CDR2 as FQGNSA.

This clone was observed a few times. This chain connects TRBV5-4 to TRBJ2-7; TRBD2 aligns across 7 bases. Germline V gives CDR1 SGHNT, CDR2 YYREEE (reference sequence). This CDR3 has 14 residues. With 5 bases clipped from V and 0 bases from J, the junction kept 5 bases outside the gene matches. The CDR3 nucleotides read TGTGCCAGCAGTACCGGGGGGAGCTCCTACGAGCAGTACTTC. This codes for CASSTGGSSYEQYF. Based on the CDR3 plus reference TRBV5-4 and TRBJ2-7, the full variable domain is ETGVTQSPTHLIKTRGQQVTLRCSSQSGHNTVSWYQQALGQGPQFIFQYYREEENGRGNFPPRFSGLQFPNYSSELNVNALELDDSALYLCASSTGGSSYEQYFGPGTRLTVT.

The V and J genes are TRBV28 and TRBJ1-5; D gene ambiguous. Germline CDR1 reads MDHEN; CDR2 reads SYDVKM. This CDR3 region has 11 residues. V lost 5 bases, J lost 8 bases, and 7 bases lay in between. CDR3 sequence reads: CASSTREPQHF. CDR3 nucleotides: TGTGCCAGCAGTACCCGAGAGCCCCAGCATTTT. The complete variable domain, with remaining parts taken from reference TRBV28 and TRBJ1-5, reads DVKVTQSSRYLVKRTGEKVFLECVQDMDHENMFWYRQDPGLGLRLIYFSYDVKMKEKGDIPEGYSVSREKKERFSLILESASTNQTSMYLCASSTREPQHFGDGTRLSIL.

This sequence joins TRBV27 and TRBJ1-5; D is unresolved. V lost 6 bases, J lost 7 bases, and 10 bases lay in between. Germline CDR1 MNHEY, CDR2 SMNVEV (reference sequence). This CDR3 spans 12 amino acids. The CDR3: CASSGSGQPQHF. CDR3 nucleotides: TGTGCCAGCAGCGGATCGGGACAGCCCCAGCATTTT.

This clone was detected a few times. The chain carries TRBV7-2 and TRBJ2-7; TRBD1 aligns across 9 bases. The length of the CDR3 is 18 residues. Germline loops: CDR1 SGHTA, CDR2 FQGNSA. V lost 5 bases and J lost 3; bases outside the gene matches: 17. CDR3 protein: CASSLLSGQGKVGYEQYF. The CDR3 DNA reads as TGTGCCAGCAGCCTTCTTTCCGGACAGGGGAAAGTTGGCTACGAGCAGTACTTC.